Listed below are T cell receptor beta chains from one sample, sequenced in a study of CD8 T cells in Susac syndrome. TCRdb reprocessed the immunoSEQ multiplex PCR reads via MiXCR and lists one record per CDR3 protein. The sample holds some 140,000 distinct CDR3 sequences, 85% to 95% seen once. The sequenced sample consisted of CD8+ T cells from PBMCs. Every receptor here comes from a human donor with Susac syndrome. Each CDR3 is given with its conserved first and last residue. A D gene is named only where the DNA matches it firmly. A clone size is listed for some rows: how often the clone was seen (once, few, many), or a class if it is expanded.

TRBV11-2	-	-	TRBJ2-5	CASSLVGFQDGETQYF	TGTGCCAGCAGCTTAGTGGGTTTCCAGGACGGGGAGACCCAGTACTTC
TRBV30	TRBD1	-	TRBJ2-3	CAWGEGTGSTDTQYF	TGTGCCTGGGGGGAGGGGACAGGGAGCACAGATACGCAGTATTTT
TRBV28	TRBD1	-	TRBJ2-4	CASSPDRVENIQYF	TGTGCCAGCAGCCCTGACAGGGTGGAAAACATTCAGTACTTC
TRBV2	-	-	TRBJ2-7	CASRGSYEQYF	TGTGCCAGCAGGGGCTCCTACGAGCAGTACTTC
TRBV4-1	TRBD2	-	TRBJ2-7	CASSQGGLAGGYEQYF	TGCGCCAGCAGCCAAGGCGGGCTAGCGGGAGGTTACGAGCAGTACTTC
TRBV7-8	TRBD2	-	TRBJ2-4	CASSLSGRAEDIQYF	TGTGCCAGCAGCCTTAGCGGGAGGGCTGAGGACATTCAGTACTTC
TRBV11-2	TRBD2	once	TRBJ2-7	CASRTSSGRSYEQYF	TGTGCCAGCAGAACCAGTAGCGGGAGAAGCTACGAGCAGTACTTC
TRBV28	TRBD1	-	TRBJ1-1	CASRDRGTEAFF	TGTGCCAGCAGGGACAGGGGTACTGAAGCTTTCTTT
TRBV29-1	TRBD2	-	TRBJ2-7	CSVVLAGVPYEQYF	TGCAGCGTGGTACTAGCGGGAGTTCCCTACGAGCAGTACTTC
TRBV19	-	-	TRBJ2-7	CASSIAVAGPEQYF	TGTGCCAGTAGTATAGCGGTGGCGGGTCCCGAGCAGTACTTC
TRBV27	TRBD1	-	TRBJ2-7	CASSLWPDRGPREQYF	TGTGCCAGCAGTTTATGGCCGGACAGGGGGCCGCGCGAGCAGTACTTC
TRBV27	-	-	TRBJ2-7	CASSLAGNYEQYF	TGTGCCAGCAGTTTAGCGGGGAACTACGAGCAGTACTTC
TRBV29-1	TRBD1	-	TRBJ1-1	CSVQPWTGGNTEAFF	TGCAGCGTCCAACCTTGGACAGGAGGGAACACTGAAGCTTTCTTT
TRBV9	TRBD2	-	TRBJ2-7	CASSVESGRTYEQYF	TGTGCCAGCAGCGTAGAAAGCGGGAGGACCTACGAGCAGTACTTC
TRBV28	TRBD1	-	TRBJ1-4	CASSGGQDSTNEKLFF	TGTGCCAGCAGTGGGGGACAGGACTCAACTAATGAAAAACTGTTTTTT
TRBV12-3/TRBV12-4	-	-	TRBJ2-7	CASSLDGPEQYF	TGTGCCAGCAGCCTAGACGGCCCCGAGCAGTACTTC
TRBV7-9	TRBD1	-	TRBJ2-4	CASSFTHSAGTGGFQYF	TGTGCCAGCAGCTTTACTCATTCTGCGGGGACAGGGGGTTTTCAGTACTTC
TRBV2	TRBD1	-	TRBJ1-4	CASSSKPGTVNEKLFF	TGTGCCAGCAGTTCTAAGCCCGGGACAGTTAATGAAAAACTGTTTTTT
TRBV5-4	-	-	TRBJ1-5	CASSLEGGPQHF	TGTGCCAGCAGCTTGGAGGGTGGGCCCCAGCATTTT
TRBV2	TRBD2	-	TRBJ2-7	CATGPGSSGSPPYEQYF	TGTGCCACCGGGCCGGGTTCTAGCGGGAGCCCTCCCTACGAGCAGTACTTC
TRBV29-1	-	-	TRBJ2-2	CSVAGPYTGELFF	TGCAGCGTGGCGGGCCCTTACACCGGGGAGCTGTTTTTT
TRBV28	-	once	TRBJ1-5	CASSSSRYGNQPQHF	TGTGCCAGCAGTTCCTCCCGGTATGGCAATCAGCCCCAGCATTTT
TRBV29-1	TRBD2	-	TRBJ2-3	CSVELAASTDTQYF	TGCAGCGTTGAACTAGCGGCTAGCACAGATACGCAGTATTTT
TRBV4-1	-	-	TRBJ1-1	CASSPLAGEAFF	TGCGCCAGCAGCCCCCTCGCCGGTGAAGCTTTCTTT
TRBV10-2	-	-	TRBJ1-2	CASSETRNYGYTF	TGCGCCAGCAGTGAAACCAGGAACTATGGCTACACCTTC
TRBV12-5	-	-	TRBJ2-3	CASGQMDGDLSAADTQYF	TGTGCTAGTGGTCAGATGGACGGAGATCTTTCGGCGGCGGATACGCAGTATTTT
TRBV30	-	-	TRBJ2-3	CAWSFVGDTQYF	TGTGCCTGGAGTTTCGTTGGGGATACGCAGTATTTT
TRBV7-2	-	-	TRBJ2-5	CASSLGATGKETQYF	TGTGCCAGCAGCCTTGGGGCCACGGGGAAAGAGACCCAGTACTTC
TRBV2	TRBD1	-	TRBJ2-1	CASRDRGIHEQFF	TGTGCCAGCCGGGACAGGGGGATCCATGAGCAGTTCTTC
TRBV9	-	-	TRBJ1-5	CASSGGRHQPQHF	TGTGCCAGCAGCGGGGGGCGGCACCAGCCCCAGCATTTT
TRBV9	-	once	TRBJ1-3	CASSVGVSPGNTIYF	TGTGCCAGCAGCGTAGGGGTGTCGCCTGGAAACACCATATATTTT
TRBV12-3/TRBV12-4	-	few	TRBJ1-1	CASKGNTEAFF	TGTGCCAGCAAAGGGAACACTGAAGCTTTCTTT
TRBV7-8	-	-	TRBJ2-7	CASSLDPGQGTSYEQYF	TGTGCCAGCAGCTTAGATCCCGGTCAGGGCACCTCCTACGAGCAGTACTTC
TRBV6-5	-	-	TRBJ1-1	CASRTLADTEAFF	TGTGCCAGCAGAACATTGGCGGACACTGAAGCTTTCTTT
TRBV2	TRBD2	once	TRBJ2-7	CASRESGGYSYEQYF	TGTGCCAGCAGGGAAAGCGGGGGTTACTCCTACGAGCAGTACTTC
TRBV9	TRBD1	-	TRBJ2-1	CASSAGTGRNEQFF	TGTGCCAGCAGCGCGGGGACAGGGCGGAATGAGCAGTTCTTC
TRBV12-3/TRBV12-4	TRBD2	-	TRBJ2-5	CASSSEGGAQYF	TGTGCCAGCAGTTCGGAGGGAGGGGCCCAGTACTTC
TRBV29-1	TRBD1	-	TRBJ2-7	CSVVGTGTFYEQYF	TGCAGCGTTGTCGGGACAGGGACTTTCTACGAGCAGTACTTC
TRBV28	TRBD2	-	TRBJ2-3	CASSAWTSGTSTDTQYF	TGTGCCAGCAGTGCCTGGACTAGCGGGACCAGCACAGATACGCAGTATTTT
TRBV12-3/TRBV12-4	-	-	TRBJ2-3	CASSPDSDTQYF	TGTGCCAGCAGCCCCGATTCAGATACGCAGTATTTT
TRBV13	TRBD1	-	TRBJ2-7	CASSFNRGGYEQYF	TGTGCCAGCAGCTTTAACAGGGGTGGCTACGAGCAGTACTTC